These T cell receptor beta chains were read from a single sample in a study of a mutant IDH1 vaccine in newly diagnosed glioma. No antigen has been identified for these receptors. Profiled with immunoSEQ multiplex PCR; TCRdb holds only in-frame clones, not every one. The table includes about 77,000 clones, roughly 85% detected once. The specimen comprised PBMCs, sampled from a glioma patient whose treatment included an IDH1 peptide vaccine. These TCRs come from a woman between 45 and 60 years old with glioma. Each CDR3 is given with its conserved first and last residue. The D gene is left open where the match is weak.

v_gene	j_gene	d_gene	CDR3aa
TRBV10-3	TRBJ1-6	NA	CAISESWGDRNSPLHF
TRBV6-1	TRBJ2-5	NA	CASSESPGWTQYF
TRBV5-6	TRBJ1-1	NA	CASSSLFQGRGDTEAFF
TRBV7-8	TRBJ2-1	TRBD2	CASRAGTSVYNEQFF
TRBV18	TRBJ1-4	NA	CASSPRQATNEKLFF
TRBV10-2	TRBJ2-3	TRBD1	CATHGTGSTDTQYF
TRBV29-1	TRBJ1-2	NA	CSVAGFYGYTF
TRBV6-1	TRBJ2-7	TRBD2	CASSVPSGRGGEFEQYF
TRBV30	TRBJ1-2	NA	CASPRGGSNYGYTF
TRBV30	TRBJ1-4	TRBD1	CAWSDRGGEKLFF
TRBV6-1	TRBJ2-1	NA	CASISRTPSNEQFF
TRBV28	TRBJ1-2	TRBD1	CASSLNYRGWYGYTF
TRBV11-2	TRBJ1-2	TRBD1	CASSHYSGQNYGYTF
TRBV4-1	TRBJ2-4	NA	CASSQDMGGRGPAKNIQYF
TRBV28	TRBJ1-5	TRBD1	CASNLQGPQPQHF
TRBV18	TRBJ2-2	NA	CASSTTGPNTGELFF
TRBV10-3	TRBJ2-7	TRBD2	CAIRRGTSFDEQYF
TRBV18	TRBJ1-2	TRBD1	CASSPSRQGADYGYTF